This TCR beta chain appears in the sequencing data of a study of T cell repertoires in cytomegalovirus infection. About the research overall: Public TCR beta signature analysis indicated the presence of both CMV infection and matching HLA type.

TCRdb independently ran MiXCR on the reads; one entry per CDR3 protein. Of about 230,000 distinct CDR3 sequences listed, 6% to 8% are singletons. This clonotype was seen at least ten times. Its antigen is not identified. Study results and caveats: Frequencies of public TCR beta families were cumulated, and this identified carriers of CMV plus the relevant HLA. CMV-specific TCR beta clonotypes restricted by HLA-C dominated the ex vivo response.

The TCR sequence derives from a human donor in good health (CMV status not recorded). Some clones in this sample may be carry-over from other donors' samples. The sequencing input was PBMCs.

This chain's CDR3 is CASSIRGPAYNEQFF. The CDR3, as DNA: TGTGCCAGCAGCATCAGGGGGCCAGCCTACAATGAGCAGTTCTTC. The V gene is TRBV6-2 or TRBV6-3, the J gene TRBJ2-1; 8 nucleotides match TRBD1. Germline V gene sequence: CDR1 MNHEY, CDR2 SVGEGT. There are 15 residues in the CDR3. Germline trimming cut 6 bases from V and 2 bases from J; bases unmatched to any gene: 6.